These 8 T cell receptor beta chains were all obtained from the same sample, sequenced in a study of metastatic and nonmetastatic thyroid tumors. The entire patient cohort was treatment-naive prior to thyroid surgery. TCRdb ran MiXCR on the PCR reads. Counted here are about 35,000 clones, about 18% occurring once; the ten biggest clones make up less than 7.5%. Source material: blood. Every receptor here comes from a male donor with papillary thyroid cancer or a benign thyroid nodule (not recorded which). Some clones in this sample may be carry-over from other donors' samples.

This clone occurred many times. The chain employs TRBV11-3 and TRBJ2-2; D perhaps matches TRBD2 (5 bases). CDR1 SGHNT and CDR2 YENEEA come from the germline V gene. The CDR3 is 14 residues long. V lost 2 bases and J 6 bases, leaving 10 bases between the germline ends. The CDR3 region has the DNA TGTGCCAGCAGCTTAATGAGGGCGTCCGGGGAGCTGTTTTTT. Protein sequence: CASSLMRASGELFF.

This chain joins TRBV30 and TRBJ2-1; no clear D. The length of the CDR3 is 13 residues. Between the trimmed V and J ends, which lost 8 bases and 5 bases, there was a span of 16 bases. Germline loops: CDR1 GTSNPN, CDR2 SVGIG (reference sequence). CDR3: CALTGDQDNEQFF. In DNA, the CDR3 is TGTGCCCTAACCGGCGACCAAGACAATGAGCAGTTCTTC.

Turning to this clone: The germline gene is not matched at one end of the junction; a read error may be the cause. This sequence joins TRBV27 and TRBJ2-6, with 10 bases fitting TRBD1. The V gene's germline CDR1 is MNHEY and CDR2 SMNVEV (reference sequence). The CDR3 loop spans 15 amino acids. This CDR3 is CDSRQGATGDNVLTF. CDR3 coding DNA: TGTGACAGCAGACAGGGGGCTACTGGGGACAACGTCCTGACTTTC.

Note on this clone: Sequence at one end of the junction differs from germline and may be a read error. The chain has TRBV20-1 and TRBJ2-7; no reliable D call. The CDR3 has 13 residues. Germline-derived CDR1 and CDR2 are DFQATT and SNEGSKA (reference sequence). This chain's CDR3 is CSASSYMVYEQHF. The DNA of the CDR3 is TGCAGTGCTAGCTCATACATGGTATACGAGCAGCACTTC.

The chain is built from TRBV12-3 or TRBV12-4 and TRBJ1-4; TRBD1 is a possible D gene (5 bases). V was pared by 2 bases and J by 10 bases, with 23 bases between. The CDR3 runs 17 residues. CDR3 sequence (DNA): TGTGCCAGCAGTTTACAACGGGGCCGTGACGGCTGGGGAAAACTGTTTTTT. Its translation is CASSLQRGRDGWGKLFF.

This clone was seen ten or more times. The CDR3 here is CASNRQGVVDGYTF. DNA for the CDR3: TGTGCCAGTAACCGACAGGGGGTTGTTGATGGCTACACCTTC. The chain employs TRBV19 and TRBJ1-2; 9 nucleotides match TRBD1. The junction had 9 bases not matched to a gene; V was cut back by 7 bases and J by 6 bases. Germline V gene lookup returns CDR1 LNHDA and CDR2 SQIVND (reference sequence). The CDR3 has 14 amino acids.

This clone showed up many times. The gene calls are TRBV12-3 or TRBV12-4 and TRBJ2-2, with D possibly matching TRBD2 (6 bases). The CDR3 consists of 15 residues. V was pared by 5 bases and J by 6 bases, with 16 bases between. CDR3 DNA: TGTGCCAGCAGTCTCTTCGGGGGTGACCCCGGGGAGCTGTTTTTT. This translates into CASSLFGGDPGELFF.

This clone was found many times. The gene calls are TRBV6-2 or TRBV6-3 and TRBJ1-5, with unresolved D. Germline CDR1 MNHEY, CDR2 SVGEGT. This CDR3 contains 14 residues. The ends were cut back, 6 bases at V and 2 bases at J, with 11 bases in the middle. CDR3 region: CASRMSLGNQPQHF. The CDR3 coding sequence is TGTGCCAGCAGGATGTCTTTGGGCAATCAGCCCCAGCATTTT.